Listed below are T cell receptor beta chains from one sample, sequenced in a study of control samples from healthy donors and cancer patients. Only in-frame clones appear in the TCRdb table, and some are missing; sequencing was by immunoSEQ multiplex PCR. The data show 100,000 or so clones, about 92% seen once. Material for sequencing was blood. Receptor source: a young woman in good health. Both conserved end residues are part of each CDR3. The order of the fields is J gene, V gene, clone size, D gene, CDR3 protein, CDR3 DNA. The D gene is left open where the match is weak. The listing skips clone size in some rows; elsewhere it reads once, few, many or a size class.

TRBJ2-7	TRBV5-1	-	-	CASSLDEGRYDEQYF	TGCGCCAGCAGCTTAGATGAAGGGCGGTATGACGAGCAGTACTTC
TRBJ2-7	TRBV27	-	TRBD2	CASSFRVAGGLTYEQYF	TGTGCCAGCAGTTTTCGGGTAGCGGGGGGTTTAACCTACGAGCAGTACTTC
TRBJ2-1	TRBV5-6	-	-	CASSLVDNEQFF	TGTGCCAGCAGCTTGGTTGACAATGAGCAGTTCTTC
TRBJ2-3	TRBV29-1	-	-	CSVEEGPTDTQYF	TGCAGCGTTGAAGAGGGTCCCACAGATACGCAGTATTTT
TRBJ1-2	TRBV7-6	-	TRBD1	CASSLEGGGTYGYTF	TGTGCCAGCAGCTTAGAAGGGGGCGGTACCTATGGCTACACCTTC
TRBJ1-1	TRBV6-1	once	-	CASSERVLGRLTPAPEAFF	TGTGCCAGCAGTGAGAGAGTTTTGGGACGGCTTACCCCCGCTCCTGAAGCTTTCTTT
TRBJ1-6	TRBV30	-	-	CAWELQGPLHF	TGTGCCTGGGAGCTACAGGGTCCCCTCCACTTT
TRBJ2-7	TRBV19	-	TRBD2	CASSTPGLFNEQYF	TGTGCCAGTAGTACCCCGGGACTATTCAACGAGCAGTACTTC
TRBJ1-1	TRBV29-1	-	-	CSVEERWGRAEAFF	TGCAGCGTTGAAGAACGTTGGGGTAGGGCTGAAGCTTTCTTT
TRBJ2-3	TRBV11-2	-	-	CASSSGGLARGDTQYF	TGTGCCAGCAGCTCCGGGGGGCTAGCCCGAGGGGATACGCAGTATTTT
TRBJ1-4	TRBV28	-	TRBD1	CASWGSDRAGEKLFF	TGTGCCAGCTGGGGTTCGGACAGGGCAGGTGAAAAACTGTTTTTT
TRBJ1-2	TRBV12-3/TRBV12-4	-	-	CASSFFSSNGYTF	TGTGCCAGCAGTTTTTTTTCATCGAATGGCTACACCTTC
TRBJ2-3	TRBV5-1	-	-	CASSTEGGTRTDTQYF	TGCGCCAGCAGCACTGAGGGTGGAACTAGGACAGATACGCAGTATTTT
TRBJ2-3	TRBV4-1	-	-	CASSQEGRPDTQYF	TGCGCCAGCAGCCAAGAGGGGCGCCCAGATACGCAGTATTTT
TRBJ1-6	TRBV29-1	-	TRBD1	CSVRLQGAFSPLHF	TGCAGCGTCCGCTTACAGGGGGCGTTTTCACCCCTCCACTTT
TRBJ2-7	TRBV9	-	TRBD2	CASSVADRLAGGVTYEQYF	TGTGCCAGCAGCGTAGCTGACAGACTAGCGGGAGGGGTTACCTACGAGCAGTACTTC
TRBJ2-2	TRBV24-1	few	TRBD1	CATSEAGTGDTGELFF	TGTGCCACCAGTGAGGCCGGGACAGGGGACACCGGGGAGCTGTTTTTT
TRBJ2-7	TRBV4-3	-	-	CASSQGRTPYEQYF	TGCGCCAGCAGCCAAGGCAGGACCCCCTACGAGCAGTACTTC
TRBJ2-5	TRBV6-5	-	-	CASSYSSGRLETQYF	TGTGCCAGCAGTTACTCGAGTGGCAGGTTGGAGACCCAGTACTTC
TRBJ1-1	TRBV2	-	-	CASVGTEDTEAFF	TGTGCCAGCGTTGGGACGGAGGACACTGAAGCTTTCTTT
TRBJ1-4	TRBV6-5	-	-	CASSYSMRGIKLFF	TGTGCCAGCAGTTACTCGATGAGGGGAATCAAACTGTTTTTT
TRBJ1-2	TRBV5-1	-	-	CASSPVGSSGYGYTF	TGCGCCAGCAGCCCGGTGGGGTCATCTGGCTATGGCTACACCTTC
TRBJ1-2	TRBV11-2	-	TRBD1	CASSLGQNYGYTF	TGTGCCAGCAGCCTGGGACAGAACTATGGCTACACCTTC
TRBJ1-5	TRBV28	-	-	CASRPGRISNQPQHF	TGTGCCAGCAGACCAGGGAGAATTAGCAATCAGCCCCAGCATTTT
TRBJ2-5	TRBV25-1	-	TRBD2	CASSAFSGIQETQYF	TGTGCCAGCAGTGCGTTTAGCGGGATCCAAGAGACCCAGTACTTC
TRBJ2-5	TRBV7-9	once	TRBD2	CASSSGLAGDETQYF	TGTGCCAGCAGCTCCGGACTAGCGGGGGATGAGACCCAGTACTTC
TRBJ1-1	TRBV28	-	-	CASSYPASQKNTEAFF	TGTGCCAGCAGTTACCCCGCGTCACAGAAGAACACTGAAGCTTTCTTT
TRBJ2-7	TRBV19	-	-	CASSIPGPAEQYF	TGTGCCAGTAGTATTCCGGGCCCGGCCGAGCAGTACTTC
TRBJ1-2	TRBV7-6	-	-	CASSLGPYGYTF	TGTGCCAGCAGCTTAGGGCCCTATGGCTACACCTTC
TRBJ1-1	TRBV29-1	-	-	CSVAIRNTEAFF	TGCAGCGTCGCCATTCGAAACACTGAAGCTTTCTTT
TRBJ2-3	TRBV9	-	-	CASSFSGSSTDTQYF	TGTGCCAGCAGCTTCAGCGGGTCTAGCACAGATACGCAGTATTTT
TRBJ2-3	TRBV4-2	once	TRBD2	CASSATSRSGDTQYF	TGTGCCAGCAGTGCGACTAGCCGTTCGGGAGATACGCAGTATTTT
TRBJ1-2	TRBV12-5	-	TRBD1	CASGLVPDRGPDGYTF	TGTGCTAGTGGTTTGGTACCAGACAGGGGGCCGGATGGCTACACCTTC
TRBJ2-7	TRBV29-1	-	-	CSVEGGGGSSYEQYF	TGCAGCGTTGAGGGAGGGGGAGGGTCCTCCTACGAGCAGTACTTC
TRBJ2-1	TRBV5-5	-	TRBD2	CASSPGLVSGNEQFF	TGTGCCAGCAGCCCGGGACTAGTGAGTGGAAATGAGCAGTTCTTC
TRBJ2-3	TRBV6-2/TRBV6-3	-	-	CASSLPGSTDTQYF	TGTGCCAGCAGTTTGCCAGGAAGCACAGATACGCAGTATTTT
TRBJ2-3	TRBV11-2	-	-	CASSLAAPTDTQYF	TGTGCCAGCAGCTTAGCCGCGCCCACAGATACGCAGTATTTT
TRBJ1-1	TRBV3-1/TRBV3-2	-	-	CASSQALRSEAFF	TGTGCCAGCAGCCAAGCCTTGAGGTCTGAAGCTTTCTTT
TRBJ2-1	TRBV7-2	-	TRBD2	CASSLVPAGGPHEQFF	TGTGCCAGCAGCTTAGTCCCAGCGGGGGGGCCACATGAGCAGTTCTTC
TRBJ2-5	TRBV15	-	TRBD2	CATSRDGTSGGNF	TGTGCCACCAGCAGAGACGGGACTAGCGGGGGGAACTTC
TRBJ1-2	TRBV25-1	-	-	CASSELVQRYGYTF	TGTGCCAGCAGTGAATTGGTACAGAGATATGGCTACACCTTC
TRBJ1-2	TRBV30	-	TRBD1	CAGGQDLGYTF	TGTGCCGGTGGACAGGATCTTGGCTACACCTTC
TRBJ1-5	TRBV2	-	-	CASSERGFSNQPQHF	TGTGCCAGCAGTGAACGGGGTTTCAGCAATCAGCCCCAGCATTTT
TRBJ2-3	TRBV7-2	-	-	CASSWGAGSTQYF	TGTGCCAGCAGCTGGGGAGCCGGCTCCACGCAGTATTTT
TRBJ2-2	TRBV6-2/TRBV6-3	once	-	CASSYVGGAGELFF	TGTGCCAGCAGTTACGTCGGGGGCGCCGGGGAGCTGTTTTTT
TRBJ2-3	TRBV5-6	-	-	CASSPPGPDTQYF	TGTGCCAGCAGCCCCCCGGGCCCAGATACGCAGTATTTT
TRBJ2-7	TRBV6-5	-	TRBD2	CASSTSGGQYF	TGTGCCAGCAGTACCTCGGGGGGGCAGTACTTC
TRBJ2-3	TRBV7-6	-	TRBD2	CASSPLAGGADTQYF	TGTGCCAGCAGCCCCCTAGCGGGAGGGGCAGATACGCAGTATTTT
TRBJ2-7	TRBV6-2/TRBV6-3	-	TRBD2	CASSQLAGLSYEQYF	TGTGCCAGCAGTCAACTAGCGGGGCTCTCCTACGAGCAGTACTTC
TRBJ2-7	TRBV27	-	-	CASSPEPGRVEQYF	TGTGCCAGCAGCCCTGAACCCGGTAGGGTCGAGCAGTACTTC
TRBJ1-2	TRBV3-1/TRBV3-2	-	-	CASSQVGRTFYGYTF	TGTGCCAGCAGCCAAGTGGGCAGGACGTTCTATGGCTACACCTTC
TRBJ2-5	TRBV11-2	-	TRBD1	CASSLAGQGGETQYF	TGTGCCAGCAGCTTAGCCGGACAGGGCGGGGAGACCCAGTACTTC
TRBJ1-2	TRBV12-2	-	-	CASRLKDSSTYGYTF	TGTGCAAGTCGCTTAAAGGACAGCTCAACCTATGGCTACACCTTC
TRBJ1-3	TRBV3-1/TRBV3-2	few	-	CASSLLGNSGNTIYF	TGTGCCAGCAGTCTACTCGGGAACTCTGGAAACACCATATATTTT